This TCR beta chain originates from a study of vaccination effects on CD4 cells after COVID-19. Study background: Participants each got two BNT162b2 or mRNA-1273 vaccine doses. Whole-study findings and limits: Marked clonal contraction was seen in infection- and vaccine-induced clones late after vaccination.

Sequenced by immunoSEQ multiplex PCR; TCRdb stores in-frame clones only, minus some. The sample yields fewer than 65,000 clones, roughly 80% seen once. On this clone: Its matching antigen is unknown.

ViraFEST expansion of antigen-specific CD4+ T cells with viral peptide pools preceded sequencing. An approximately 10-day culture period preceded the isolation of CD4+ T cells. V was trimmed by 6 bases and J by 5 bases, leaving 19 bases between them. The CDR3 is 15 residues long. Germline values: CDR1 LNHDA, CDR2 SQIVND (reference sequence). This TCR was recovered from a human donor who received a COVID-19 vaccine. The chain uses TRBV19 and TRBJ2-5; D is possibly TRBD2 (5 bases). The sequenced sample was CD4+ T cells from PBMCs cultured with HCoV-229E spike peptides, obtained before COVID-19 vaccination. CDR3 in amino acids: CASSKSDYLLETQYF. CDR3 in DNA: TGTGCCAGTAGCAAATCAGACTACCTCCTTGAGACCCAGTACTTC.